These T cell receptor beta chains were read from a single sample in a study of Graves' ophthalmopathy and Graves' hyperthyroidism. Via MiXCR, TCRdb re-called the multiplex PCR reads, giving one row per CDR3 protein. Among under 800,000 distinct CDR3 sequences listed, about 20% were seen once. What was sequenced was peripheral blood. The receptors derive from a woman under 30 with stable Graves' hyperthyroidism. Some clones in this sample may be carry-over from other donors' samples. CDR3s include the opening cysteine and the closing phenylalanine or tryptophan. The D gene is left open where the match is weak. Clone size is stated in some rows and not others, as once, few, many or a class when expanded.

D: NA
V: TRBV18
J: TRBJ1-1
size: NA
CDR3: CANSPLGPEAFF
DNA: TGTGCCAACTCACCGCTGGGCCCTGAAGCTTTCTTT

D: TRBD1
V: TRBV2
J: TRBJ1-3
size: NA
CDR3: CASRETGGSGNTIYF
DNA: TGTGCCAGCAGGGAAACAGGGGGCTCTGGAAACACCATATATTTT

D: NA
V: TRBV12-5
J: TRBJ2-5
size: many
CDR3: CASGTGGETQYF
DNA: TGTGCTAGTGGGACAGGTGGAGAGACCCAGTACTTC

D: TRBD2
V: TRBV28
J: TRBJ2-5
size: many
CDR3: CASSLSGLSGGEETQYF
DNA: TGTGCCAGCAGTTTAAGTGGGTTGAGCGGGGGAGAAGAGACCCAGTACTTC

D: NA
V: TRBV11-1
J: TRBJ2-7
size: NA
CDR3: CASSLVDRTYEQYF
DNA: TGTGCCAGCAGCTTGGTAGACAGGACCTACGAGCAGTACTTC

D: TRBD1
V: TRBV28
J: TRBJ2-5
size: many
CDR3: CASSLPGQGAGGTQYF
DNA: TGTGCCAGCAGTTTACCGGGACAGGGGGCCGGAGGGACCCAGTACTTC

D: NA
V: TRBV12-3/TRBV12-4
J: TRBJ2-7
size: many
CDR3: CASRKRTAYEQYF
DNA: TGTGCCAGCAGAAAAAGGACAGCCTACGAGCAGTACTTC

D: TRBD1
V: TRBV5-1
J: TRBJ1-1
size: NA
CDR3: CASSLDGQGEAFF
DNA: TGCGCCAGCAGCTTGGATGGACAGGGCGAAGCTTTCTTT

D: TRBD1
V: TRBV10-3
J: TRBJ1-1
size: many
CDR3: CAISESVIDRGRTEAFF
DNA: TGTGCCATCAGTGAGTCGGTTATAGACAGGGGCCGGACTGAAGCTTTCTTT

D: TRBD2
V: TRBV6-2/TRBV6-3
J: TRBJ2-7
size: many
CDR3: CASSGRTSVPYEQYF
DNA: TGTGCCAGCAGCGGTAGGACTAGCGTACCCTACGAGCAGTACTTC

D: NA
V: TRBV6-5
J: TRBJ1-6
size: many
CDR3: CASSYSNSFSSPLHF
DNA: TGTGCCAGCAGTTACTCGAACAGCTTCTCTTCACCCCTCCACTTT

D: NA
V: TRBV5-1
J: TRBJ1-1
size: many
CDR3: CASNPTAAGTEAFF
DNA: TGCGCCAGCAACCCGACAGCGGCGGGCACTGAAGCTTTCTTT

D: NA
V: TRBV30
J: TRBJ2-5
size: NA
CDR3: CAWGIGGPSETQYF
DNA: TGTGCCTGGGGTATCGGGGGGCCTTCAGAGACCCAGTACTTC

D: NA
V: TRBV2
J: TRBJ1-1
size: NA
CDR3: CASRDDSNTEAFF
DNA: TGTGCCAGCCGAGACGACAGTAACACTGAAGCTTTCTTT

D: NA
V: TRBV24-1
J: TRBJ2-7
size: many
CDR3: CATSDLPWEGRTIYEQYF
DNA: TGTGCCACCAGTGATTTACCTTGGGAAGGACGGACGATCTACGAGCAGTACTTC

D: NA
V: TRBV2
J: TRBJ2-7
size: NA
CDR3: CASSDLQGARLGEQYF
DNA: TGTGCCAGCAGTGATTTACAGGGCGCGAGATTGGGCGAGCAGTACTTC

D: NA
V: TRBV28
J: TRBJ1-5
size: many
CDR3: CASSFPGYGNQPQHF
DNA: TGTGCCAGCAGTTTTCCAGGGTACGGCAATCAGCCCCAGCATTTT

D: NA
V: TRBV12-3/TRBV12-4
J: TRBJ1-6
size: NA
CDR3: CASSSGVGNSPLHF
DNA: TGTGCCAGCAGTTCGGGGGTCGGAAATTCACCCCTCCACTTT

D: NA
V: TRBV4-1
J: TRBJ2-7
size: NA
CDR3: CASSRFGQGKESYEQYF
DNA: TGCGCCAGCAGCCGGTTCGGGCAGGGGAAAGAGTCCTACGAGCAGTACTTC

D: NA
V: TRBV6-5
J: TRBJ2-4
size: few
CDR3: CASSYGAGQAKNIQYF
DNA: TGTGCCAGCAGTTATGGGGCAGGGCAGGCCAAAAACATTCAGTACTTC

D: NA
V: TRBV6-1
J: TRBJ2-5
size: NA
CDR3: CASSEVSTLQETQYF
DNA: TGTGCCAGCAGTGAAGTCTCGACTCTACAAGAGACCCAGTACTTC

D: TRBD2
V: TRBV11-2
J: TRBJ2-7
size: few
CDR3: CASKLAGGTYEQYF
DNA: TGTGCCAGCAAACTAGCGGGGGGGACCTACGAGCAGTACTTC